One sample yielded the 19 T cell receptor beta chains listed below, sequenced in a study of cytomegalovirus exposure and HLA in healthy donors. Researchers ran the PCR with 60 Vbeta and 13 Jbeta primers. Sequencing used immunoSEQ multiplex PCR; TCRdb keeps in-frame clones, though not all of them. Of roughly 170,000 clones listed, 65% to 85% are singletons. Sequenced input: PBMCs. Receptor source: a woman aged 50 to 65 in good health and CMV-seropositive.

As concerns this clone: Different DNA sequences within this sample yield the same CDR3. The chain uses TRBV29-1 and TRBJ1-5; D might be TRBD1 (5 bases). This CDR3 comprises 13 residues. The germline V gene has CDR1 SQVTM and CDR2 ANQGSEA. V lost 6 bases and J 1 base, leaving 10 bases between the germline ends. The CDR3 is CSVGGGSNQPQHF. The CDR3 DNA is TGCAGCGTCGGGGGGGGGAGCAATCAGCCCCAGCATTTT.

This chain joins TRBV5-1 and TRBJ1-3, with a possible D match to TRBD1 (5 bases). CDR1 is SGHRS and CDR2 is YFSETQ in the germline V gene. The CDR3 totals 16 residues. Trimming removed 5 bases from V and 0 bases from J, with 15 bases in between. DNA for the CDR3: TGCGCCAGCAGTTATAGCGGGGCTATCTCTGGAAACACCATATATTTT. This gives the protein CASSYSGAISGNTIYF.

V usage is TRBV19 and J usage is TRBJ2-7, with 8 bases aligning to TRBD1. J was trimmed by 6 bases and V by 3 bases; bases with no gene match: 10. Germline V CDR1 and CDR2: LNHDA, SQIVND (reference sequence). The CDR3 runs to 15 residues. CDR3 sequence (DNA): TGTGCCAGTAGTATCTCCGTACAGGGGGTATTCGAGCAGTACTTC. Translating gives CASSISVQGVFEQYF.

This clone was found a few times. This chain joins TRBV7-8 and TRBJ1-5, with 8 bases fitting TRBD1. CDR3 length equals 14 residues. The J segment lost 6 bases and the V segment lost 4 bases, leaving 5 bases of the junction unmatched. Germline V gene data show CDR1 as SGHVS and CDR2 as FQNEAQ. CDR3 coding DNA: TGTGCCAGCAGCTCCAGGGGGCGCGGTCAGCCCCAGCATTTT. Amino acid sequence: CASSSRGRGQPQHF.

Only a few counts were recorded for this clone. The genes are TRBV6-6 and TRBJ2-5, with D tentatively TRBD1 (5 bases). The CDR3 has 14 residues. V gave up 4 bases and J gave up 5 bases, with 14 bases separating them. Germline lookup yields CDR1 MNHNY and CDR2 SVGAGI (reference sequence). The CDR3 coding sequence is TGTGCCAGCAGTTTTCCATCTGGGGCCGAGACCCAGTACTTC. Translated: CASSFPSGAETQYF.

This chain links TRBV6-5 with TRBJ2-3; D is ambiguous. The ends were cut back, 2 bases at V and 0 bases at J, with 12 bases in the middle. The germline V gene has CDR1 MNHEY and CDR2 SVGAGI. This CDR3 spans 16 amino acids. The CDR3 spells CASSYLATGSTDTQYF. The CDR3 DNA follows: TGTGCCAGCAGTTACCTCGCGACTGGAAGCACAGATACGCAGTATTTT.

The rearrangement links TRBV18 to TRBJ2-1, with TRBD1 identical over 9 bases. V lost 3 bases and J lost 4; bases outside the gene matches: 4. This CDR3 is 15 amino acids long. Germline V gives CDR1 KGHSH, CDR2 LQKENI. The CDR3 nucleotides read TGTGCCAGCTCACCCTCGGGGACAGGGTACAATGAGCAGTTCTTC. Translation gives CASSPSGTGYNEQFF.

The V gene is TRBV4-2, the J gene TRBJ1-1; D not resolved. Germline CDR1 is LGHNA and CDR2 is YNFKEQ. The CDR3 sequence is 12 residues long. V lost 1 base and J lost 3, with 3 bases in between. CDR3 sequence: CASSQADTEAFF. CDR3 nucleotide sequence: TGTGCCAGCAGCCAAGCGGACACTGAAGCTTTCTTT.

This chain connects TRBV5-1 to TRBJ1-1, with unresolved D. Germline CDR1 is SGHRS and CDR2 is YFSETQ. V gave up 0 bases and J gave up 2 bases, with 8 bases separating them. The CDR3 contains 14 residues. CDR3 region: CASSLGGSNTEAFF. The CDR3 coding sequence is TGCGCCAGCAGCTTGGGAGGAAGTAACACTGAAGCTTTCTTT. The whole variable domain, filled in from reference TRBV5-1 and TRBJ1-1, reads KAGVTQTPRYLIKTRGQQVTLSCSPISGHRSVSWYQQTPGQGLQFLFEYFSETQRNKGNFPGRFSGRQFSNSRSEMNVSTLELGDSALYLCASSLGGSNTEAFFGQGTRLTVV.

The V call is TRBV7-9, the J call TRBJ2-5, with D possibly TRBD1 on 6 matching bases. Per the germline V gene, CDR1 is SEHNR and CDR2 is FQNEAQ (reference sequence). The CDR3 is made up of 17 amino acids. V was trimmed by 2 bases and J by 2 bases, leaving 18 bases between them. CDR3 sequence reads: CASSLLARRTEQETQYF. The CDR3 DNA reads TGTGCCAGCAGCTTACTTGCTCGGAGGACAGAACAAGAGACCCAGTACTTC.

V is TRBV19 and J is TRBJ2-2; D possibly corresponds to TRBD2 (6 bases). CDR3 length: 15 residues. CDR1 LNHDA and CDR2 SQIVND come from the germline V gene (reference sequence). V was shortened by 3 bases and J by 1 base, with 9 bases between the two germline ends. The chain's CDR3 is CASSIWRENTGELFF. CDR3 nucleotide sequence: TGTGCCAGTAGTATTTGGCGGGAGAACACCGGGGAGCTGTTTTTT.

The rearrangement uses TRBV2 and TRBJ1-6, with a tentative D call TRBD1 (5 bases). V dropped 7 bases and J dropped 8 bases, with 15 bases sitting between them. The CDR3 covers 14 residues. CDR1 and CDR2 from the germline V gene are SNHLY and FYNNEI. The DNA for the CDR3 is TGTGCCAGCATTTTAGGGGTTGTGGATTCACCCCTCCACTTT. It codes for CASILGVVDSPLHF.

J is TRBJ1-4 and V is TRBV6-5; D remains ambiguous. V lost 2 bases and J 0 bases, leaving 10 bases between the germline ends. The germline V gene has CDR1 MNHEY and CDR2 SVGAGI. The CDR3 totals 16 residues. CDR3 sequence (DNA): TGTGCCAGCAGTTACGAGACAACCACAACTAATGAAAAACTGTTTTTT. It translates to CASSYETTTTNEKLFF.

Here the CDR3 reads CASEGTGELFF. DNA of the CDR3: TGTGCCAGCGAGGGTACCGGGGAGCTGTTTTTT. V and J are TRBV7-9 and TRBJ2-2, with TRBD2 as a possible D gene (5 bases). CDR1 is SEHNR and CDR2 is FQNEAQ in the germline V gene (reference sequence). This CDR3 is built from 11 residues. The V end lost 8 bases, the J end lost 5 bases, and 6 bases lay between the germline ends.

Only one count was recorded for this clone. This chain joins TRBV10-3 and TRBJ2-1, with a possible D match to TRBD2 (5 bases). Germline V CDR1 and CDR2: ENHRY, SYGVKD. With 11 bases removed from V and 1 base from J, the gap between germline ends came to 12 bases. The CDR3 is made up of 13 amino acids. The CDR3 nucleotides are TGTGCCGCTAGCACGGGGTCCTACAATGAGCAGTTCTTC. Translated: CAASTGSYNEQFF.

The chain links TRBV5-1 to TRBJ2-5, with TRBD2 matching over 11 bases. Looked up from germline, CDR1 is SGHRS and CDR2 is YFSETQ. The CDR3 is 16 amino acids. V shed 0 bases, J shed 2 bases, and the junction held 3 bases outside the gene matches. The CDR3 sequence: CASSLGLAGRQETQYF. CDR3 nucleotides: TGCGCCAGCAGCTTGGGACTAGCGGGACGTCAAGAGACCCAGTACTTC.

The gene calls are TRBV7-9 and TRBJ2-4, with 8 bases fitting TRBD2. V shed 4 bases, J shed 3 bases, and the junction held 5 bases outside the gene matches. Germline V gene data show CDR1 as SEHNR and CDR2 as FQNEAQ (reference sequence). The CDR3 length is 15 residues. The CDR3 DNA reads TGTGCCAGCAGCTCGAGCGGGAGCGGCAAAAACATTCAGTACTTC. This translates into CASSSSGSGKNIQYF. The full variable domain, with the rest looked up from reference TRBV7-9 and TRBJ2-4, is DTGVSQNPRHKITKRGQNVTFRCDPISEHNRLYWYRQTLGQGPEFLTYFQNEAQLEKSRLLSDRFSAERPKGSFSTLEIQRTEQGDSAMYLCASSSSGSGKNIQYFGAGTRLSVL.

The chain combines TRBV28 with TRBJ2-3, with TRBD1 matching over 7 bases. The germline V gene has CDR1 MDHEN and CDR2 SYDVKM. There are 14 residues in the CDR3. The V and J ends lost 6 bases and 2 bases, in that order; junction bases with no gene match: 5. As DNA, the CDR3 is TGTGCCAGCAGACCCGGGACAGCCACAGATACGCAGTATTTT. Its protein is CASRPGTATDTQYF.

The CDR3 spells CASTYQVGNTIYF. For the CDR3, the DNA is TGTGCCAGTACTTACCAGGTCGGAAACACCATATATTTT. The chain uses TRBV19 and TRBJ1-3; the D is unclear. V lost 7 bases to trimming and J lost 4 bases, with 11 bases between them. This CDR3 is 13 amino acids long. Germline V CDR1 and CDR2: LNHDA, SQIVND (reference sequence).